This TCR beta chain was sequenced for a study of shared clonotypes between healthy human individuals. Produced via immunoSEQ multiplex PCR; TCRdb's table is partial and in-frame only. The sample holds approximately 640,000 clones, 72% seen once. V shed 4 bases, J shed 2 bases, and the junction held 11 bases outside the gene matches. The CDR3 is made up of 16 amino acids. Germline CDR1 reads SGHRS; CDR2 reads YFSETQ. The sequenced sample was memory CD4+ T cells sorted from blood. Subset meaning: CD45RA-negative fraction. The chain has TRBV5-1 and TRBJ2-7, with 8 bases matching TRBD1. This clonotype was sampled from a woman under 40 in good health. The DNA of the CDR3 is TGCGCCAGCAGCCTAATCCGGACAGGGAAACCCTACGAGCAGTACTTC. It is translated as CASSLIRTGKPYEQYF.